This entry concerns a single TCR beta chain. These data come from a study of blood T cell repertoires in COVID-19. This table comes from immunoSEQ multiplex PCR, and its TCRdb copy is limited to in-frame clones, with some not included. The table has around 230,000 clones, about 80% seen once; the top ten hold over 14%. V trimming: 4 bases; J trimming: 3 bases; junction bases outside the gene matches: 6. From germline, CDR1 is SGHKS and CDR2 YYEKEE (reference sequence). This CDR3 has 16 residues. The chain couples TRBV5-5 to TRBJ2-1; 11 nucleotides agree with TRBD2. The clonotype comes from a man aged 35-49 years who had recovered from COVID-19. Sequencing input: PBMCs or T cells enriched from blood (not recorded which). CDR3: CASSTLTSGIYNEQFF. CDR3 nucleotides: TGTGCCAGCAGCACCCTGACTAGCGGGATCTACAATGAGCAGTTCTTC.